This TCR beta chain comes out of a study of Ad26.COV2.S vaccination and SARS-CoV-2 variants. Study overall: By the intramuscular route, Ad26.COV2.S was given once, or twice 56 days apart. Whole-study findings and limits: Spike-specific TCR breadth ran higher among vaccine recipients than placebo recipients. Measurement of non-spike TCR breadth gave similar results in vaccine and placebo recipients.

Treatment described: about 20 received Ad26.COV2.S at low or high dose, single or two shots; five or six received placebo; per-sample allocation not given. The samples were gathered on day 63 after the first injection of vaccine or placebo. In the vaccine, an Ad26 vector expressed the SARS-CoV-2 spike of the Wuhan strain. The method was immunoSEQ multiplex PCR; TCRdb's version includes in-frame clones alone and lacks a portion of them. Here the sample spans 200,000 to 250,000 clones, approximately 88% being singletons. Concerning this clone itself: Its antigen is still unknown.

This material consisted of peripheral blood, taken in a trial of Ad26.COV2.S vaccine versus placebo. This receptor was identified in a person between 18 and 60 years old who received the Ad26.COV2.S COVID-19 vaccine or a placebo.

CDR3 nucleotides: TGTGCCAGCAGCTCAGAAAGACGGGGGACCAAGGAGACCCAGTACTTC. Translation gives CASSSERRGTKETQYF. This sequence joins TRBV7-2 and TRBJ2-5; perhaps TRBD2 as D (6 bases). The CDR3 totals 16 residues. Germline loops: CDR1 SGHTA, CDR2 FQGNSA. The ends were cut back, 4 bases at V and 5 bases at J, with 20 bases in the middle.